These 18 T cell receptor beta chains originate from one sample sequenced in a study of T cells after yellow fever vaccination. TCRdb independently ran MiXCR on the 5' RACE reads; one entry per CDR3 protein. Of 400,000 to 650,000 distinct CDR3 sequences listed, just over 20% are singletons. The sample consisted of PBMCs, taken roughly 20 days after the first yellow fever vaccination. These receptors were collected from a man younger than 35 who received the YFV17D yellow fever vaccine.

The chain uses TRBV5-1 and TRBJ1-6, with unresolved D. Trimming took off 0 bases at V and 9 bases at J, with 19 bases between the two ends. Per germline, CDR1 SGHRS and CDR2 YFSETQ. The CDR3 contains 17 residues. CDR3 residues: CASSLAGGARKASPLHF. The CDR3 DNA is TGCGCCAGCAGCTTGGCGGGCGGAGCACGAAAGGCTTCACCCCTCCACTTT.

This clonotype was recorded a few times. This chain joins TRBV20-1 and TRBJ1-1; a possible D gene is TRBD1 (6 bases). The CDR3 covers 14 residues. Trimming removed 3 bases from V and 7 bases from J, with 18 bases in between. Germline loops: CDR1 DFQATT, CDR2 SNEGSKA (reference sequence). The CDR3 loop reads CSARAGTSPFEAFF. The CDR3 DNA sequence: TGCAGTGCTAGGGCCGGGACATCCCCCTTTGAAGCTTTCTTT.

This clonotype was counted a few times. The chain carries TRBV5-1 and TRBJ2-2; TRBD1 matches 10 bases. Per the germline V gene, CDR1 is SGHRS and CDR2 is YFSETQ. With V trimmed by 2 bases and J by 6 bases, 7 bases remained unmatched. The CDR3 runs to 16 residues. In nucleotides, the CDR3 is TGCGCCAGCAGCTTACCCGGGACAGGGGTTCCCGGGGAGCTGTTTTTT. Encoded protein: CASSLPGTGVPGELFF. Looking up the rest from reference TRBV5-1 and TRBJ2-2 gives the full variable domain: KAGVTQTPRYLIKTRGQQVTLSCSPISGHRSVSWYQQTPGQGLQFLFEYFSETQRNKGNFPGRFSGRQFSNSRSEMNVSTLELGDSALYLCASSLPGTGVPGELFFGEGSRLTVL.

V gene TRBV5-5 combines with J gene TRBJ2-7; 10 bases agree with TRBD2. From germline, CDR1 is SGHKS and CDR2 YYEKEE (reference sequence). The CDR3 is 14 amino acids. The trim removed 5 bases at V and 3 bases at J, leaving 5 bases unmatched. This CDR3 reads CASSSGGSLYEQYF. DNA of the CDR3: TGTGCCAGCAGTAGCGGGGGGTCCCTCTACGAGCAGTACTTC.

The chain carries TRBV4-3 and TRBJ2-3; 12 bases map to TRBD2. The CDR3 spans 19 residues. The trim removed 2 bases at V and 3 bases at J, leaving 12 bases unmatched. Germline-derived CDR1 and CDR2 are LGHNA and YSLEER. Here the CDR3 DNA reads TGCGCCAGCAGCCAAACCCCCTCGACACTAGCGGGGGGTACAGATACGCAGTATTTT. It translates to CASSQTPSTLAGGTDTQYF.

This clonotype was counted only a few times. The V call is TRBV7-3, the J call TRBJ2-7, with 11 bases that match TRBD2. Trimming cost V 5 bases and J 5 bases; bases outside gene matches: 11. The CDR3 length is 16 residues. Germline lookup yields CDR1 SGHTA and CDR2 FQGTGA. The CDR3 region has the DNA TGTGCCAGCAGCGCCAATAGCGGGGGGGCCTCAGACGAGCAGTACTTC. As protein: CASSANSGGASDEQYF.

This clonotype was seen a handful of times. This sequence joins TRBV24-1 and TRBJ2-1; D is uncertain. V lost 3 bases and J lost 8, with 10 bases in between. Germline loops: CDR1 KGHDR, CDR2 SFDVKD. The CDR3 contains 13 residues. CDR3 DNA sequence: TGTGCCACCAGTGATCCATCCCGCCATGAGCAGTTCTTC. Translation gives CATSDPSRHEQFF.

This clonotype was picked up a small number of times. The V call is TRBV7-8, the J call TRBJ2-3; D may be TRBD1 (5 bases). The V end lost 2 bases, the J end lost 0 bases, and 12 bases lay between the germline ends. The CDR3 runs 16 residues. The germline V gene has CDR1 SGHVS and CDR2 FQNEAQ. CDR3 loop: CASSLSWQGSTDTQYF. In DNA, the CDR3 is TGTGCCAGCAGCTTAAGTTGGCAGGGAAGCACAGATACGCAGTATTTT.

V gene TRBV5-1 combines with J gene TRBJ2-3; D is tentatively TRBD1 or TRBD2 (5 bases each). V was cut by 0 bases and J by 2 bases, with 13 bases left in between. Germline CDR1 and CDR2: SGHRS and YFSETQ. The CDR3 totals 16 residues. The CDR3 region is CASSLAGDRSTDTQYF. The CDR3 bases are TGCGCCAGCAGCTTGGCCGGGGACCGCTCCACAGATACGCAGTATTTT.

This clonotype was counted between two and nine times. V and J are TRBV28 and TRBJ2-5, with 9 bases that match TRBD2. The V gene's germline CDR1 is MDHEN and CDR2 SYDVKM. V shed 2 bases and J 2 bases; nucleotides not matched to a gene: 3. This CDR3 has 15 residues. CDR3 sequence: CASSLAGGGQETQYF. The CDR3 DNA follows: TGTGCCAGCAGTTTAGCGGGGGGGGGTCAAGAGACCCAGTACTTC.

This sequence joins TRBV29-1 and TRBJ2-7, with 9 nucleotides matching TRBD2. CDR1 is SQVTM and CDR2 is ANQGSEA in the germline V gene. The CDR3 contains 13 residues. The CDR3 is CGEISGGHYEQYV. DNA for the CDR3: TGCGGGGAGATAAGCGGGGGGCACTACGAGCAGTACGTC.

The chain combines TRBV30 with TRBJ1-2; 7 positions match TRBD1. The germline V gene has CDR1 GTSNPN and CDR2 SVGIG (reference sequence). After removal of 1 base from V and 8 bases from J, the junction contained 7 bases not matched to a gene. The CDR3 length is 13 residues. This CDR3 is CAWSDDRVLGYTF. The CDR3 nucleotides are TGTGCCTGGAGTGACGACAGGGTTTTGGGCTACACCTTC.

V and J are TRBV18 and TRBJ2-5, with no clear D. The V end lost 4 bases, the J end lost 5 bases, and 14 bases lay between the germline ends. The CDR3 is 14 residues long. Germline V lookup: CDR1 KGHSH, CDR2 LQKENI. The CDR3 sequence is CASSQDQNTETQYF. The CDR3 DNA reads TGTGCCAGCTCACAGGACCAAAACACCGAGACCCAGTACTTC.

The V call is TRBV12-3 or TRBV12-4, the J call TRBJ1-2; 10 bases agree with TRBD1. The junction had 7 bases not matched to a gene; V was cut back by 5 bases and J by 4 bases. The CDR3 spans 15 residues. The DNA for the CDR3 is TGTGCCAGCAGTCGCCGGGACAGGGGCGGCTATGGCTACACCTTC. Amino acid sequence: CASSRRDRGGYGYTF.

Only a few counts were recorded for this clonotype. J is TRBJ2-1 and V is TRBV12-3 or TRBV12-4; the match to TRBD1 covers 7 bases. This CDR3 has 12 residues. J gave up 9 bases and V 6 bases, and 5 bases lay outside the gene matches. The CDR3: CASRETGVEQFF. The DNA for the CDR3 is TGTGCCAGCAGGGAAACAGGGGTTGAGCAGTTCTTC.

The V gene is TRBV5-1, the J gene TRBJ2-3; possibly TRBD2 for D (6 bases). CDR3 length equals 15 residues. Germline CDR1 is SGHRS and CDR2 is YFSETQ. Trimming removed 6 bases from V and 2 bases from J, with 16 bases in between. The CDR3, as DNA: TGCGCCAGCAAGGGTTTAGCGGAGCACACAGATACGCAGTATTTT. This sequence encodes CASKGLAEHTDTQYF.

This chain connects TRBV14 to TRBJ1-2, with D perhaps matching TRBD1 (6 bases). The CDR3 loop spans 14 amino acids. Germline V CDR1 and CDR2: SGHDN, FVKESK. The V and J ends lost 5 bases and 8 bases respectively, with 18 bases between them. The CDR3 DNA follows: TGTGCCAGCAGCTCCTTCGAGGGGGGGAAGGGCTACACCTTC. Its protein is CASSSFEGGKGYTF.

This clonotype was counted only a few times. The CDR3 DNA sequence: TGTGCCAGCAGCACCTCTTCGGGACCCCAGTACTTC. Encoded protein: CASSTSSGPQYF. This chain joins TRBV7-2 and TRBJ2-5, with D possibly being TRBD1 or TRBD2 (5 bases each). The CDR3 totals 12 residues. Trimming removed 5 bases at V and 9 bases at J, with 13 bases between. Germline assignment: CDR1 SGHTA and CDR2 FQGNSA. The full variable domain, with the rest looked up from reference TRBV7-2 and TRBJ2-5, is GAGVSQSPSNKVTEKGKDVELRCDPISGHTALYWYRQSLGQGLEFLIYFQGNSAPDKSGLPSDRFSAERTGGSVSTLTIQRTQQEDSAVYLCASSTSSGPQYFGPGTRLLVL.